The 29 T cell receptor beta chains below all came from one sample that was sequenced in a study of blood T cell repertoires in COVID-19. Sequencing used immunoSEQ multiplex PCR; TCRdb keeps in-frame clones, though not all of them. This table has around 190,000 clones, roughly 77% appearing once. The sequenced material came from peripheral blood. The source of these receptors is a woman aged 40 to 50 with COVID-19, enrolled during active disease.

The chain joins TRBV7-2 to TRBJ2-5; TRBD2 matches 10 bases. The CDR3 has 14 residues. CDR1 and CDR2 (germline): SGHTA, FQGNSA. V was clipped by 1 base and J by 4 bases; unmatched bases: 0. The CDR3 protein is CASSLVAGGETQYF. CDR3 DNA sequence: TGTGCCAGCAGCTTAGTAGCGGGGGGAGAGACCCAGTACTTC.

The chain links TRBV30 to TRBJ1-1, with TRBD1 matching over 7 bases. Germline trimming cut 3 bases from V and 3 bases from J; bases unmatched to any gene: 7. Germline V CDR1 and CDR2: GTSNPN, SVGIG (reference sequence). The CDR3 has 14 residues. CDR3 amino acids: CAWRPSGQDTEAFF. DNA of the CDR3: TGTGCCTGGAGACCTTCTGGACAGGACACTGAAGCTTTCTTT.

The chain carries TRBV6-4 and TRBJ2-1; 8 bases fit TRBD2. Germline-derived CDR1 and CDR2 are MRHNA and SNTAGT. Trimming at V came to 2 bases and at J to 7 bases, leaving 7 bases not matched to a gene. The CDR3 is made up of 15 amino acids. This CDR3 is CASSDESGGPNEQFF. The CDR3 nucleotides read TGTGCCAGCAGTGACGAAAGCGGGGGTCCTAATGAGCAGTTCTTC.

The rearrangement links TRBV10-3 to TRBJ1-1; D is uncertain. This CDR3 region has 15 residues. CDR1 and CDR2 from the germline V gene are ENHRY and SYGVKD. Trimming took off 2 bases at V and 7 bases at J, with 17 bases between the two ends. The CDR3 region is CAISEPWRAGGEAFF. The CDR3 DNA reads as TGTGCCATCAGTGAGCCGTGGAGGGCCGGAGGTGAAGCTTTCTTT.

The chain carries TRBV5-1 and TRBJ2-1, with D possibly being TRBD2 (5 bases). V was shortened by 1 base and J by 6 bases, with 17 bases between the two germline ends. Per germline, CDR1 SGHRS and CDR2 YFSETQ. This CDR3 has 16 amino acids. The CDR3 DNA reads as TGCGCCAGCAGCTTGCCTTTCACGGCGGGCGGCAATGAGCAGTTCTTC. It specifies CASSLPFTAGGNEQFF.

The chain couples TRBV11-2 to TRBJ2-1; D gene uncertain. Between the trimmed V and J ends, which lost 2 bases and 9 bases, there was a span of 17 bases. Germline V gene lookup returns CDR1 SGHAT and CDR2 FQNNGV. CDR3 length equals 15 residues. The CDR3 DNA sequence: TGTGCCAGCAGCTTAAGACACACCCTTACCACTGAGCAGTTCTTC. Translation gives CASSLRHTLTTEQFF.

This chain links TRBV6-6 with TRBJ1-1, with a tentative D call TRBD1 (5 bases). Per germline, CDR1 MNHNY and CDR2 SVGAGI (reference sequence). V dropped 6 bases and J dropped 4 bases, with 18 bases sitting between them. CDR3 size: 15 residues. The CDR3 DNA reads TGTGCCAGCAGCCGGGGGGGAAGTGGGCGCACTGAAGCTTTCTTT. Its protein is CASSRGGSGRTEAFF.

This chain uses TRBV11-2 with TRBJ2-1; tentative D call: TRBD1 (5 bases). V lost 1 base to trimming and J lost 6 bases, with 16 bases between them. Germline loops: CDR1 SGHAT, CDR2 FQNNGV. The CDR3 runs 16 residues. The CDR3 sequence is CASSLVGPAMGNEQFF. Here the CDR3 DNA reads TGTGCCAGCAGCTTAGTGGGGCCAGCGATGGGCAATGAGCAGTTCTTC.

This clone was counted only a few times. The chain recombines TRBV18 with TRBJ1-2, with 7 bases fitting TRBD1. The V gene's germline CDR1 is KGHSH and CDR2 LQKENI. The CDR3 extends over 17 amino acids. J was trimmed by 8 bases and V by 3 bases; bases with no gene match: 18. CDR3 loop: CASSPRGTAKGGPGYTF. The CDR3 region has the DNA TGTGCCAGCTCACCCCGGGGGACAGCCAAAGGGGGTCCCGGCTACACCTTC.

This clone was counted only a few times. The chain couples TRBV4-1 to TRBJ2-7; D ambiguous. CDR3 length: 13 residues. CDR1 and CDR2 from the germline V gene are MGHRA and YSYEKL. V was cut by 4 bases and J by 3 bases, with 10 bases left in between. CDR3 nucleotides: TGCGCCAGCAGCCGTCTCAGTTACTACGAGCAGTACTTC. It codes for CASSRLSYYEQYF.

The chain is built from TRBV4-1 and TRBJ2-7; 10 nucleotides line up with TRBD1. Looked up from germline, CDR1 is MGHRA and CDR2 is YSYEKL. CDR3 size: 17 residues. The V segment lost 3 bases and the J segment 6 bases; nucleotides outside the gene matches: 14. The CDR3 sequence is CASSHDPGQGKGTEQYF. The CDR3 nucleotides are TGCGCCAGCAGCCACGATCCGGGACAGGGGAAAGGAACCGAGCAGTACTTC.

This clone was recorded a few times. This chain joins TRBV29-1 and TRBJ1-4; 9 nucleotides align to TRBD1. The germline V gene encodes CDR1 SQVTM and CDR2 ANQGSEA. The CDR3 covers 14 residues. V shed 7 bases, J shed 5 bases, and the junction held 8 bases outside the gene matches. As DNA, the CDR3 is TGCAGCGCCCGGGCCGGGACAGGGAATGAAAAACTGTTTTTT. It codes for CSARAGTGNEKLFF.

V and J are TRBV6-1 and TRBJ1-3, with D uncertain. Trimming shortened V by 1 base and J by 4 bases, and 11 bases separated the two germline ends. Germline lookup yields CDR1 MNHNS and CDR2 SASEGT. The CDR3 covers 15 residues. The CDR3 DNA reads TGTGCCAGCAGTGAAGAGAGGGCCGGCGGAAACACCATATATTTT. Its protein is CASSEERAGGNTIYF.

The chain combines TRBV21-1 with TRBJ2-5; TRBD2 reflects the table's D call only, with no check against the DNA. TRBV21-1 is a pseudogene locus. The CDR3 sequence is 15 residues long. The CDR3 coding sequence is TGTGCCAGCAGCAAAGGTCTGGGTAGCATAGAGACCCAGTACTTC. This gives the protein CASSKGLGSIETQYF.

This chain connects TRBV5-1 to TRBJ2-7; 7 bases line up with TRBD1. CDR3 length: 17 residues. The V and J ends lost 0 bases and 0 bases, in that order; junction bases with no gene match: 9. From germline, CDR1 is SGHRS and CDR2 YFSETQ. CDR3 residues: CASSLGQGLLSSYEQYF. Written as DNA, the CDR3 is TGCGCCAGCAGCTTGGGACAGGGCTTACTAAGCTCCTACGAGCAGTACTTC.

As to this clone: This CDR3 is also generated by other DNA sequences in the sample. The V call is TRBV5-5, the J call TRBJ2-7; TRBD1 aligns across 7 bases. The CDR3 extends over 13 amino acids. Trimming cost V 6 bases and J 1 base; bases outside gene matches: 4. The V gene's germline CDR1 is SGHKS and CDR2 YYEKEE (reference sequence). As DNA, the CDR3 is TGTGCCAGCACACCGACAGGGTCCTACGAGCAGTACTTC. Translating gives CASTPTGSYEQYF. Supplemented by reference TRBV5-5 and TRBJ2-7, the full variable domain reads DAGVTQSPTHLIKTRGQQVTLRCSPISGHKSVSWYQQVLGQGPQFIFQYYEKEERGRGNFPDRFSARQFPNYSSELNVNALLLGDSALYLCASTPTGSYEQYFGPGTRLTVT.

This chain connects TRBV27 to TRBJ1-2; TRBD1 matches at 7 bases. V shed 4 bases and J 8 bases; nucleotides not matched to a gene: 7. CDR3 length: 13 amino acids. Germline CDR1 is MNHEY and CDR2 is SMNVEV (reference sequence). In DNA form, the CDR3 reads TGTGCCAGCAGTTCGCCAGGGGGTGGGGGCTACACCTTC. This sequence encodes CASSSPGGGGYTF.

The chain combines TRBV4-3 with TRBJ2-5; 9 nucleotides line up with TRBD1. V lost 4 bases, J lost 2 bases, and 5 bases stayed unmatched. Per the germline V gene, CDR1 is LGHNA and CDR2 is YSLEER. CDR3 size: 15 residues. CDR3 in amino acids: CASSRNRGLQETQYF. Written as DNA, the CDR3 is TGCGCCAGCAGCCGGAACAGGGGGCTTCAAGAGACCCAGTACTTC.

The chain uses TRBV29-1 and TRBJ2-7; tentative D call: TRBD2 (5 bases). Trimming took 7 bases from V and 1 from J, leaving 14 bases between them. The CDR3 is 13 amino acids. The germline CDR1 and CDR2 sequences are SQVTM and ANQGSEA. The DNA of the CDR3 is TGCAGCGCCATACCTCGGGATTCCTACGAGCAGTACTTC. It is translated as CSAIPRDSYEQYF.

V gene TRBV5-1 combines with J gene TRBJ2-1; 7 nucleotides agree with TRBD1. CDR3 length equals 16 residues. Germline loops: CDR1 SGHRS, CDR2 YFSETQ. V trimming: 0 bases; J trimming: 3 bases; junction bases outside the gene matches: 6. The CDR3 bases are TGCGCCAGCAGCTTGGCCACAGGGGAAGGCTACAATGAGCAGTTCTTC. Its translation is CASSLATGEGYNEQFF. The variable domain in full, with the rest retrieved from reference TRBV5-1 and TRBJ2-1, is KAGVTQTPRYLIKTRGQQVTLSCSPISGHRSVSWYQQTPGQGLQFLFEYFSETQRNKGNFPGRFSGRQFSNSRSEMNVSTLELGDSALYLCASSLATGEGYNEQFFGPGTRLTVL.

As to this clone: This clone may be a read error of a much larger clone one base away. The genes are TRBV11-3 and TRBJ1-1; TRBD1 matches 7 bases. The trim removed 4 bases at V and 3 bases at J, leaving 2 bases unmatched. The CDR3 loop spans 13 amino acids. Germline V gene lookup returns CDR1 SGHNT and CDR2 YENEEA. The CDR3 here is CASSSQGDTEAFF. The CDR3 nucleotides read TGTGCCAGCAGCTCCCAGGGGGACACTGAAGCTTTCTTT.

The J gene is TRBJ2-2, the V gene TRBV3-1 (or the pseudogene TRBV3-2), with TRBD2 identical over 12 bases. V lost 4 bases, J lost 6 bases, and 6 bases stayed unmatched. Germline values: CDR1 LGHDT, CDR2 YNNKEL (reference sequence). The CDR3 runs 16 residues. For the CDR3, the DNA is TGTGCCAGCAGCCCCCGACTAGCGGGGGCCTCCGGGGAGCTGTTTTTT. Protein: CASSPRLAGASGELFF.

The rearrangement uses TRBV4-2 and TRBJ2-1; D is unclear. Germline V gene data show CDR1 as LGHNA and CDR2 as YNFKEQ. The CDR3 covers 12 residues. Trimming took off 0 bases at V and 13 bases at J, with 10 bases between the two ends. The DNA for the CDR3 is TGTGCCAGCAGCCAAGACAGCGCCGCCCAGTTCTTC. Amino acids: CASSQDSAAQFF.

The chain uses TRBV7-8 and TRBJ2-7; possible D gene TRBD1, 6 bases. The CDR3 extends over 20 amino acids. Germline CDR1 is SGHVS and CDR2 is FQNEAQ. V lost 1 base and J 4 bases, leaving 29 bases between the germline ends. CDR3 sequence reads: CASSLVRVPGVARGAYEQYF. CDR3 nucleotides: TGTGCCAGCAGCTTAGTAAGGGTACCAGGGGTTGCAAGAGGGGCTTACGAGCAGTACTTC. Full variable domain (missing parts from reference TRBV7-8 and TRBJ2-7): GAGVSQSPRYKVAKRGQDVALRCDPISGHVSLFWYQQALGQGPEFLTYFQNEAQLDKSGLPSDRFFAERPEGSVSTLKIQRTQQEDSAVYLCASSLVRVPGVARGAYEQYFGPGTRLTVT.

This chain links TRBV24-1 with TRBJ2-1, with D maybe TRBD2 (6 bases). Looked up from germline, CDR1 is KGHDR and CDR2 is SFDVKD. This CDR3 has 16 residues. V dropped 4 bases and J dropped 2 bases, with 14 bases sitting between them. CDR3 DNA: TGTGCCACCAGTGAGGCCGGGACTGGGACCTACAATGAGCAGTTCTTC. It yields the protein CATSEAGTGTYNEQFF.

The chain is built from TRBV2 and TRBJ1-3, with TRBD1 matching over 8 bases. CDR1 is SNHLY, CDR2 FYNNEI, per germline. The CDR3 has 14 amino acids. J gave up 1 base and V 8 bases, and 4 bases lay outside the gene matches. DNA for the CDR3: TGTGCCAGCTCCCAGGGGGCGTCTGGAAACACCATATATTTT. It is translated as CASSQGASGNTIYF. Looking up the rest from reference TRBV2 and TRBJ1-3 gives the full variable domain: EPEVTQTPSHQVTQMGQEVILRCVPISNHLYFYWYRQILGQKVEFLVSFYNNEISEKSEIFDDQFSVERPDGSNFTLKIRSTKLEDSAMYFCASSQGASGNTIYFGEGSWLTVV.

This chain links TRBV10-3 with TRBJ1-1, with D perhaps matching TRBD1 (6 bases). The ends were cut back, 3 bases at V and 7 bases at J, with 9 bases in the middle. This CDR3 spans 12 amino acids. Germline V gene data show CDR1 as ENHRY and CDR2 as SYGVKD. The CDR3, as DNA: TGTGCCATCAGTGATCGGACAGATGAAGCTTTCTTT. It yields the protein CAISDRTDEAFF.

This sequence joins TRBV30 and TRBJ1-1, with 11 bases identical to TRBD1. CDR3 length equals 16 residues. J lost 4 bases, V lost 1 base, and 8 bases had no gene match. The germline CDR1 and CDR2 sequences are GTSNPN and SVGIG (reference sequence). In DNA, the CDR3 is TGTGCCTGGAGTGGGACAGGGGGCGTAGTTATCACTGAAGCTTTCTTT. It is translated as CAWSGTGGVVITEAFF.

V usage is TRBV3-1 (or the pseudogene TRBV3-2) and J usage is TRBJ2-5; D is perhaps TRBD1 (5 bases). Germline V gene sequence: CDR1 LGHDT, CDR2 YNNKEL (reference sequence). The CDR3 length is 12 residues. The V end was cut by 5 bases, the J end by 8 bases, with 12 bases between. In nucleotides, the CDR3 is TGTGCCAGCAGCTTGATCCAGGGTACCCAGTACTTC. As protein: CASSLIQGTQYF.